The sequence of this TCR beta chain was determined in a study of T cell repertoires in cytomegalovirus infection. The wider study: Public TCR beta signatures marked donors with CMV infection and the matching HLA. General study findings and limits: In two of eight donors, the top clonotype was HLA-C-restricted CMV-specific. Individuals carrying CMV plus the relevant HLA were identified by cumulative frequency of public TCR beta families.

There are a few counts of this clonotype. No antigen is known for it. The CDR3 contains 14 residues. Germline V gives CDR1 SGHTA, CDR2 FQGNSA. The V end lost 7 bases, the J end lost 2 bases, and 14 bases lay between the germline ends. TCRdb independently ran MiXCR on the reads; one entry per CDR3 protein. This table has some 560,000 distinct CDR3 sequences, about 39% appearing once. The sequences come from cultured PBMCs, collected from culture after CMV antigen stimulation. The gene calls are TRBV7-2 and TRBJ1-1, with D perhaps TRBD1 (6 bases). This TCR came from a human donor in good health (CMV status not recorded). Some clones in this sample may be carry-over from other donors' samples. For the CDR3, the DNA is TGTGCCAGCAACCCCCAGGGGACTAACACTGAAGCTTTCTTT. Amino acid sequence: CASNPQGTNTEAFF.